This TCR beta chain was obtained from a study of T-cell reconstitution after alpha-beta-depleted transplantation in children. The library targeted TCRbeta and was prepared with unique molecular identifiers. TCRdb ran MiXCR on the PCR reads and lists one entry per CDR3 protein. The table shows 200,000 to 300,000 distinct CDR3 sequences, with about 12% occurring only once. This clonotype was picked up many times. CDR3 size: 12 residues. Trimming stripped 3 bases from V and 5 bases from J, with 6 bases between. Germline lookup yields CDR1 MNHEY and CDR2 SVGEGT. The starting material was PBMCs from the stem cell graft donor, obtained from the stem cell graft. This chain joins TRBV6-2 or TRBV6-3 and TRBJ2-3; D gene ambiguous. The TCR was taken from a human donor who donated a stem cell graft to a child with acute lymphoblastic leukemia. CDR3 protein: CASSYVGDTQYF. CDR3 nucleotide sequence: TGTGCCAGCAGTTATGTGGGAGATACGCAGTATTTT.